The 17 T cell receptor beta chains presented below share a single source sample, sequenced in a study of T-cell memory formation after mild COVID-19. From the 5' RACE reads, TCRdb called clonotypes with MiXCR, one entry per CDR3 protein. The sample consists of 35,000 to 55,000 distinct CDR3 sequences, more than 9% of them appearing once. Specimen: PBMCs or a T cell subset sorted from them (not recorded which). All receptors derive from an adult woman who had mild COVID-19 (a few samples of this study predate the infection). Cell type and time point are not known.

This clonotype was seen repeatedly, ten times or more. The chain combines TRBV7-2 with TRBJ2-1; 11 nucleotides agree with TRBD2. J gave up 6 bases and V 2 bases, and 6 bases lay outside the gene matches. Looked up from germline, CDR1 is SGHTA and CDR2 is FQGNSA. The CDR3 sequence is 16 residues long. The CDR3 loop reads CASSLQLAGALNEQFF. The CDR3 nucleotides are TGTGCCAGCAGCTTACAACTAGCGGGAGCACTCAATGAGCAGTTCTTC.

The genes are TRBV5-1 and TRBJ2-1, with 7 bases lining up with TRBD1. CDR1 and CDR2 from the germline V gene are SGHRS and YFSETQ. The CDR3 loop spans 15 amino acids. Trimming took 0 bases from V and 9 from J; bases not matched to a gene: 9. The CDR3 DNA reads TGCGCCAGCAGCTTGGGCGGCGGTAGACAGGGTGAGCAGTTCTTC. Translated, it gives CASSLGGGRQGEQFF.

The chain couples TRBV5-1 to TRBJ2-7; D remains ambiguous. Germline-derived CDR1 and CDR2 are SGHRS and YFSETQ. Trimming took off 2 bases at V and 2 bases at J, with 11 bases between the two ends. This CDR3 has 14 residues. CDR3 sequence (DNA): TGCGCCAGCAGCTTATTCGAAACCCCCTACGAGCAGTACTTC. It is translated as CASSLFETPYEQYF.

This chain joins TRBV5-1 and TRBJ1-1; D not certain. This CDR3 is built from 15 residues. V was pared by 6 bases and J by 0 bases, with 15 bases between. CDR1 is SGHRS, CDR2 YFSETQ, per germline. The CDR3 loop is CASTLDLSMNTEAFF. The CDR3 DNA reads as TGCGCCAGCACCCTAGACCTATCCATGAACACTGAAGCTTTCTTT.

The sample holds a few counts of this clonotype. The chain uses TRBV12-3 or TRBV12-4 and TRBJ2-4, with 13 nucleotides matching TRBD2. J gave up 8 bases and V 2 bases, and 12 bases lay outside the gene matches. The CDR3 extends over 18 amino acids. CDR3 DNA sequence: TGTGCCAGCAGTTTATCAAAACTAGCGGGGGGGCCTAGGGACATTCAGTACTTC. It specifies CASSLSKLAGGPRDIQYF.

The chain is built from TRBV2 and TRBJ2-7; D is unresolved. This CDR3 has 17 amino acids. The V end lost 1 base, the J end lost 0 bases, and 16 bases lay between the germline ends. The V gene's germline CDR1 is SNHLY and CDR2 FYNNEI. Here the CDR3 reads CASSEGYRNPSSYEQYF. The DNA of the CDR3 is TGTGCCAGCAGTGAAGGCTACAGAAACCCGAGCTCCTACGAGCAGTACTTC.

The sample holds many counts of this clonotype. The V gene is TRBV5-1, the J gene TRBJ1-1; weak D call: TRBD1 (5 bases). Trimming shortened V by 5 bases and J by 4 bases, and 18 bases separated the two germline ends. The CDR3 is made up of 15 amino acids. Germline CDR1 and CDR2: SGHRS and YFSETQ. Here the CDR3 reads CASRGEPGTATEAFF. As DNA, the CDR3 is TGCGCCAGCAGAGGAGAACCGGGGACGGCCACTGAAGCTTTCTTT.

The chain combines TRBV2 with TRBJ2-3; tentatively, D is TRBD2 (5 bases). The V gene lost 6 bases and the J gene lost 3 bases, with 16 bases spanning the gap. The CDR3 loop spans 15 amino acids. The germline CDR1 and CDR2 sequences are SNHLY and FYNNEI. This chain's CDR3 is CASRKRERRTDTQYF. CDR3 sequence (DNA): TGTGCCAGCAGAAAAAGGGAGCGGAGAACAGATACGCAGTATTTT.

Judged by abundance, this clonotype is medium-sized. The rearrangement links TRBV7-9 to TRBJ2-7; D might be TRBD1 (5 bases). V shed 1 base and J shed 4 bases, with 11 bases lying between them. Germline V gives CDR1 SEHNR, CDR2 FQNEAQ (reference sequence). This CDR3 spans 14 amino acids. Here the CDR3 reads CASSLGPGRYEQYF. CDR3 DNA: TGTGCCAGCAGCTTAGGCCCAGGGCGTTACGAGCAGTACTTC.

The sample holds many counts of this clonotype. This chain connects TRBV7-9 to TRBJ2-7, with D possibly matching TRBD1 (5 bases). The ends were cut back, 2 bases at V and 6 bases at J, with 14 bases in the middle. Germline V gives CDR1 SEHNR, CDR2 FQNEAQ (reference sequence). This CDR3 has 14 residues. CDR3 region: CASSLQGPSREQYF. DNA for the CDR3: TGTGCCAGCAGCTTACAGGGTCCTTCGCGCGAGCAGTACTTC.

This rearrangement joins TRBV19 to TRBJ2-3; D possibly corresponds to TRBD1 (6 bases). V lost 4 bases and J 2 bases, leaving 10 bases between the germline ends. The CDR3 covers 14 residues. Germline CDR1 is LNHDA and CDR2 is SQIVND (reference sequence). The CDR3 DNA is TGTGCCAGTAGTAAGGGGGACGACACAGATACGCAGTATTTT. Amino acid sequence: CASSKGDDTDTQYF. The full variable domain, its missing parts supplied by reference TRBV19 and TRBJ2-3, is DGGITQSPKYLFRKEGQNVTLSCEQNLNHDAMYWYRQDPGQGLRLIYYSQIVNDFQKGDIAEGYSVSREKKESFPLTVTSAQKNPTAFYLCASSKGDDTDTQYFGPGTRLTVL.

This clonotype was detected ten times or more. The chain is built from TRBV20-1 and TRBJ2-7, with D possibly called TRBD1 or TRBD2 (5 bases each). The V end was cut by 5 bases, the J end by 0 bases, with 14 bases between. CDR1 is DFQATT, CDR2 SNEGSKA, per germline (reference sequence). The CDR3 totals 14 residues. The CDR3 sequence: CSAEGTSNSYEQYF. The CDR3 coding sequence is TGCAGTGCTGAAGGGACCTCCAACTCCTACGAGCAGTACTTC.

This clonotype has only a few counts. CDR3 sequence: CSARNAGEDTGELFF. CDR3 sequence (DNA): TGCAGTGCTAGAAATGCGGGAGAGGACACCGGGGAGCTGTTTTTT. The chain couples TRBV20-1 to TRBJ2-2; TRBD2 agrees at 7 bases. The CDR3 is made up of 15 amino acids. Germline CDR1 is DFQATT and CDR2 is SNEGSKA (reference sequence). With 2 bases clipped from V and 3 bases from J, the junction kept 6 bases outside the gene matches.

This clonotype appeared a few times. The V call is TRBV28, the J call TRBJ2-1; TRBD1 matches at 10 bases. V shed 5 bases, J shed 7 bases, and the junction held 11 bases outside the gene matches. The CDR3 is 16 residues long. The germline gives CDR1 MDHEN, CDR2 SYDVKM. The CDR3 region is CASSISGQGRRNEQFF. The CDR3 bases are TGTGCCAGCAGTATCTCGGGACAGGGGAGGAGGAATGAGCAGTTCTTC.

The chain employs TRBV6-1 and TRBJ2-5; 9 nucleotides match TRBD2. The CDR3 is made up of 15 amino acids. The V gene end was trimmed by 1 base and the J gene end by 4 bases; junction bases not matched to a gene: 4. Germline loops: CDR1 MNHNS, CDR2 SASEGT. Here the CDR3 reads CASSEGLAGLETQYF. The CDR3 nucleotides read TGTGCCAGCAGTGAAGGGCTAGCGGGGTTAGAGACCCAGTACTTC.

This clonotype was found a few times. J is TRBJ2-3 and V is TRBV20-1; D unclear. V was shortened by 5 bases and J by 2 bases, with 23 bases between the two germline ends. CDR3 length equals 17 residues. CDR1 and CDR2 from the germline V gene are DFQATT and SNEGSKA (reference sequence). CDR3 bases: TGCAGTGCTCTTGTCCCCTTGGTAGGAAAAATCACAGATACGCAGTATTTT. This gives the protein CSALVPLVGKITDTQYF.

This clonotype has more than one count but fewer than ten. J is TRBJ1-5 and V is TRBV19; no definite D call. The germline gives CDR1 LNHDA, CDR2 SQIVND (reference sequence). Trimming pared 0 bases from V and 0 bases from J, leaving 12 bases between. CDR3 size: 17 residues. The CDR3 nucleotides are TGTGCCAGTAGTATAGATCTATCACGGAATAGCAATCAGCCCCAGCATTTT. It is translated as CASSIDLSRNSNQPQHF.